The 4 T cell receptor beta chains given below trace back to one sample, sequenced in a study of T cells in localized non-small cell lung cancer. Some clones are missing from TCRdb's copy, which holds only in-frame ones; the method was immunoSEQ multiplex PCR. The table lists over a thousand clones, around 23% of them singletons. Material: lung tumor tissue, obtained before any cancer treatment. These TCRs come from a woman aged 35-75 years with stage I lung adenocarcinoma.

This sequence joins TRBV5-1 and TRBJ1-3, with D unclear. This CDR3 is 14 amino acids long. Germline CDR1 and CDR2: SGHRS and YFSETQ. Trimming pared 1 base from V and 3 bases from J, leaving 8 bases between. CDR3 protein: CASSLYGDGNTIYF. In DNA form, the CDR3 reads TGCGCCAGCAGCTTGTATGGGGATGGAAACACCATATATTTT.

The chain combines TRBV28 with TRBJ1-2, with unresolved D. There are 12 residues in the CDR3. Deletions cut 2 bases from V and 4 bases from J, with 5 bases between. Germline V lookup: CDR1 MDHEN, CDR2 SYDVKM. Written as DNA, the CDR3 is TGTGCCAGCAGTTTAATGAGCTATGGCTACACCTTC. Protein: CASSLMSYGYTF.

This clone was seen a handful of times. CDR3 bases: TGTGCCAGCAGCGCCACAACAGGGTGGTCAACTAATGAAAAACTGTTTTTT. This gives the protein CASSATTGWSTNEKLFF. This rearrangement joins TRBV9 to TRBJ1-4; D possibly corresponds to TRBD1 (6 bases). CDR1 and CDR2 from the germline V gene are SGDLS and YYNGEE. The CDR3 loop spans 17 amino acids. V lost 3 bases and J lost 0, with 15 bases in between.

This chain uses TRBV19 with TRBJ1-6; D might be TRBD1 (5 bases). The germline V gene encodes CDR1 LNHDA and CDR2 SQIVND (reference sequence). The V end lost 7 bases, the J end lost 7 bases, and 17 bases lay between the germline ends. The CDR3 spans 15 residues. CDR3 bases: TGTGCCAGTAACACCGGGACCCCAAGAAATTCACCCCTCCACTTT. It is translated as CASNTGTPRNSPLHF.